A single sample is the source of the 18 T cell receptor beta chains below, sequenced in a study of blood T cell repertoires in COVID-19. Clones were read by immunoSEQ multiplex PCR, and TCRdb kept only the in-frame ones, dropping some. The data show under 200,000 clones, about four fifths seen once. The sample consisted of peripheral blood. These receptors came from a woman in her sixties or seventies with COVID-19, enrolled during active disease.

This chain uses TRBV7-9 with TRBJ1-6; weak D call: TRBD1 (6 bases). Germline V lookup: CDR1 SEHNR, CDR2 FQNEAQ (reference sequence). V lost 3 bases, J lost 16 bases, and 16 bases lay in between. The CDR3 runs to 13 residues. The CDR3 region has the DNA TGTGCCAGCAGCTTGGAGTACAGGGAAATGCTCCACTTT. This translates into CASSLEYREMLHF.

The chain combines TRBV19 with TRBJ2-1, with TRBD2 matching over 13 bases. V was pared by 4 bases and J by 6 bases, with 6 bases of the junction left unmatched. Germline CDR1 LNHDA, CDR2 SQIVND (reference sequence). The CDR3 extends over 16 amino acids. The CDR3 bases are TGTGCCAGTAGTAACCTACTAGCGGGGGGGAGCAATGAGCAGTTCTTC. Encoded protein: CASSNLLAGGSNEQFF.

In this sample, this clone turned up many times. J is TRBJ2-2 and V is TRBV4-2; 8 nucleotides align to TRBD1. The germline CDR1 and CDR2 sequences are LGHNA and YNFKEQ. The CDR3 loop spans 17 amino acids. The V segment lost 4 bases and the J segment 1 base; nucleotides outside the gene matches: 8. The CDR3 nucleotides are TGTGCCAGCAGCCGAAAAGGGACAGGCCTGAACACCGGGGAGCTGTTTTTT. Amino acid sequence: CASSRKGTGLNTGELFF.

Many counts were recorded for this clone. The V call is TRBV6-5, the J call TRBJ2-5; the match to TRBD2 covers 7 bases. V trimming: 4 bases; J trimming: 5 bases; junction bases outside the gene matches: 10. The CDR3 runs 15 residues. Germline-derived CDR1 and CDR2 are MNHEY and SVGAGI. CDR3 sequence (DNA): TGTGCCAGCAGTTCTGGGAGGGCCGTTTACGAGACCCAGTACTTC. This sequence encodes CASSSGRAVYETQYF.

The chain has TRBV6-1 and TRBJ2-7, with D maybe TRBD2 (6 bases). V lost 3 bases and J lost 4, with 22 bases in between. The germline gives CDR1 MNHNS, CDR2 SASEGT. CDR3 length: 17 residues. The CDR3 DNA follows: TGTGCCAGCAGTGACCCATGGGGGGAAGCGGTGGGTTACGAGCAGTACGTC. Translated: CASSDPWGEAVGYEQYV.

The V gene is TRBV29-1, the J gene TRBJ2-5; possibly TRBD1 for D (6 bases). Germline assignment: CDR1 SQVTM and CDR2 ANQGSEA. The CDR3 covers 12 residues. The V end lost 5 bases, the J end lost 4 bases, and 11 bases lay between the germline ends. The CDR3 is CSVWGLGETQYF. In DNA, the CDR3 is TGCAGCGTTTGGGGGCTGGGAGAGACCCAGTACTTC. Together with reference TRBV29-1 and TRBJ2-5, the CDR3 gives the full variable domain: SAVISQKPSRDICQRGTSLTIQCQVDSQVTMMFWYRQQPGQSLTLIATANQGSEATYESGFVIDKFPISRPNLTFSTLTVSNMSPEDSSIYLCSVWGLGETQYFGPGTRLLVL.

The chain employs TRBV15 and TRBJ2-5, with 7 bases matching TRBD2. CDR1 is LNHNV and CDR2 is YYDKDF in the germline V gene (reference sequence). With V trimmed by 5 bases and J by 7 bases, 13 bases remained unmatched. This CDR3 is 15 amino acids long. The CDR3 loop is CATSSPSGGPGTQYF. CDR3 coding DNA: TGTGCCACCAGCTCCCCATCGGGGGGACCGGGGACCCAGTACTTC.

This clone was detected ten times or more. This rearrangement joins TRBV7-9 to TRBJ1-2; D is undetermined. This CDR3 is 16 amino acids long. Germline V lookup: CDR1 SEHNR, CDR2 FQNEAQ (reference sequence). V lost 4 bases, J lost 8 bases, and 23 bases lay in between. CDR3 protein: CASSSHLAGLLRGYTF. CDR3 DNA: TGTGCCAGCAGCTCCCATCTGGCGGGCCTACTTAGGGGCTACACCTTC. Full variable domain (outside the CDR3, taken from reference TRBV7-9 and TRBJ1-2): DTGVSQNPRHKITKRGQNVTFRCDPISEHNRLYWYRQTLGQGPEFLTYFQNEAQLEKSRLLSDRFSAERPKGSFSTLEIQRTEQGDSAMYLCASSSHLAGLLRGYTFGSGTRLTVV.

The rearrangement joins TRBV12-3 or TRBV12-4 to TRBJ2-1; D gene ambiguous. Trimming took 5 bases from V and 10 from J, leaving 15 bases between them. This CDR3 is 13 amino acids long. CDR3 residues: CASSVVAGQEQFF. In DNA form, the CDR3 reads TGTGCCAGCAGTGTCGTAGCCGGTCAAGAGCAGTTCTTC.

The chain couples TRBV25-1 to TRBJ2-5, with a tentative D call TRBD2 (6 bases). Germline CDR1 and CDR2: MGHDK and SYGVNS. Between the trimmed V and J ends, which lost 2 bases and 5 bases, there was a span of 9 bases. This CDR3 is built from 13 residues. The CDR3 sequence is CASSEGRWETQYF. The CDR3 region has the DNA TGTGCCAGCAGTGAAGGGAGGTGGGAGACCCAGTACTTC.

This chain uses TRBV2 with TRBJ2-7; no clear D. The CDR3 runs to 13 residues. Trimming took 3 bases from V and 2 from J, leaving 8 bases between them. CDR1 is SNHLY and CDR2 is FYNNEI in the germline V gene. The CDR3 loop is CASSDRNTYEQYF. CDR3 sequence (DNA): TGTGCCAGCAGTGACAGGAACACCTACGAGCAGTACTTC. Looking up the rest from reference TRBV2 and TRBJ2-7 gives the full variable domain: EPEVTQTPSHQVTQMGQEVILRCVPISNHLYFYWYRQILGQKVEFLVSFYNNEISEKSEIFDDQFSVERPDGSNFTLKIRSTKLEDSAMYFCASSDRNTYEQYFGPGTRLTVT.

This chain uses TRBV6-5 with TRBJ1-4; D is perhaps TRBD1 (5 bases). This CDR3 is built from 14 residues. The ends were cut back, 8 bases at V and 4 bases at J, with 14 bases in the middle. In germline, CDR1 is MNHEY, CDR2 SVGAGI. This CDR3 reads CASALDRVNEKLFF. Here the CDR3 DNA reads TGTGCCAGCGCCCTCGACAGAGTTAATGAAAAACTGTTTTTT.

The CDR3 protein is CASSAPGTGVSYEQYF. Written as DNA, the CDR3 is TGTGCCAGCAGTGCCCCCGGGACAGGGGTATCCTACGAGCAGTACTTC. The gene calls are TRBV6-1 and TRBJ2-7; 10 bases are a match to TRBD1. V lost 4 bases to trimming and J lost 1 base; unmatched junction nucleotides: 7. CDR3 length equals 16 residues. The germline V gene has CDR1 MNHNS and CDR2 SASEGT.

The sample holds one count of this clone. CDR3 region: CASRERGGYNEQFF. DNA for the CDR3: TGTGCCAGCAGGGAGCGGGGGGGTTACAATGAGCAGTTCTTC. The rearrangement links TRBV27 to TRBJ2-1; TRBD2 agrees at 10 bases. With V trimmed by 6 bases and J by 4 bases, 3 bases remained unmatched. CDR3 length equals 14 residues. CDR1 and CDR2 from the germline V gene are MNHEY and SMNVEV (reference sequence).

The chain uses TRBV2 and TRBJ2-7; 8 nucleotides match TRBD2. The J segment lost 5 bases and the V segment lost 8 bases, leaving 11 bases of the junction unmatched. The CDR3 contains 14 residues. Per the germline V gene, CDR1 is SNHLY and CDR2 is FYNNEI. The CDR3 coding sequence is TGTGCCAGCCGAAACCGACTAGCGCCCGACGAGCAGTACTTC. As protein: CASRNRLAPDEQYF.

V is TRBV19 and J is TRBJ1-5, with 7 bases that match TRBD1. CDR1 is LNHDA, CDR2 SQIVND, per germline (reference sequence). The CDR3 sequence is 15 residues long. The trim removed 6 bases at V and 7 bases at J, leaving 12 bases unmatched. Here the CDR3 reads CASREDNRGNQPQHF. For the CDR3, the DNA is TGTGCCAGTAGGGAAGATAACAGGGGTAACCAGCCCCAGCATTTT.

This chain connects TRBV6-2 or TRBV6-3 to TRBJ2-7, with 7 bases lining up with TRBD1. J lost 2 bases, V lost 10 bases, and 23 bases had no gene match. The CDR3 runs 18 residues. Germline assignment: CDR1 MNHEY and CDR2 SVGEGT. In DNA form, the CDR3 reads TGTGCCAATAGCCCTGAGGACAGGCTAACGCGAAGAACCTACGAGCAGTACTTC. Its protein is CANSPEDRLTRRTYEQYF.

The rearrangement uses TRBV5-1 and TRBJ2-1; D is perhaps TRBD1 (5 bases). This CDR3 has 14 amino acids. Trimming took 0 bases from V and 8 from J, leaving 12 bases between them. The germline CDR1 and CDR2 sequences are SGHRS and YFSETQ. CDR3 sequence reads: CASSLDPGMDEQFF. The DNA for the CDR3 is TGCGCCAGCAGCTTGGATCCAGGGATGGATGAGCAGTTCTTC.